Below, 29 T cell receptor beta chains from the same sample are listed, as sequenced in a study of blood T cells in healthy people across ages. With a J-beta primer mix and a sample-barcoded 5' primer, a second PCR ran 7 to 11 cycles. TCRdb called the 5' RACE reads again in MiXCR, with one record for every CDR3 protein. Counted here are 1.8 million or so distinct CDR3 sequences, approximately 39% occurring once; the ten biggest clones make up roughly 23%. The sequencing input was blood. These receptors came from a human donor in good health.

This clonotype has only a few counts. The junction and the germline gene differ at one end; a read error may be behind it. The chain has TRBV10-3 and TRBJ2-7; D may be TRBD2 (5 bases). Per germline, CDR1 ENHRY and CDR2 SYGVKD. This CDR3 is 15 amino acids long. The CDR3 loop is CAINESSQLAYEQYF. The CDR3 DNA follows: TGTGCCATCAATGAGTCGAGTCAACTAGCCTACGAGCAGTACTTC.

Concerning this clonotype: This may be a read error: a much more frequent sequence differs by one nucleotide. This chain links TRBV10-3 with TRBJ1-2; D not resolved. V dropped 0 bases and J dropped 8 bases, with 16 bases sitting between them. Germline V CDR1 and CDR2: ENHRY, SYGVKD. The CDR3 has 15 amino acids. CDR3 amino acids: CAISESGRLLNGYTF. CDR3 bases: TGTGCCATCAGTGAGTCGGGCAGGCTTTTAAACGGCTACACCTTC.

The chain links TRBV7-8 to TRBJ2-7; D may match TRBD1 or TRBD2 (5 bases each). The V end lost 3 bases, the J end lost 0 bases, and 12 bases lay between the germline ends. The CDR3 has 15 amino acids. In germline, CDR1 is SGHVS, CDR2 FQNEAQ. CDR3 sequence reads: CASSFSGTLSYEQYF. The CDR3, as DNA: TGTGCCAGCAGCTTTTCCGGGACCCTCTCCTACGAGCAGTACTTC.

The chain uses TRBV7-2 and TRBJ2-7, with a tentative D call TRBD2 (6 bases). The germline V gene has CDR1 SGHTA and CDR2 FQGNSA. The CDR3 sequence is 15 residues long. V lost 8 bases to trimming and J lost 1 base, with 18 bases between them. The CDR3 bases are TGTGCCAGCGGCTACCCATCTGGGGGGTCCTACGAGCAGTACTTC. Its protein is CASGYPSGGSYEQYF.

Notes on this clonotype: At one end the junction does not follow the germline gene, possibly because of a read error. The chain employs TRBV4-3 and TRBJ1-2; 9 bases fit TRBD1. The CDR3 spans 14 residues. Germline loops: CDR1 LGHNA, CDR2 YSLEER. This CDR3 reads CASSKETGGYGYTF. CDR3 DNA sequence: TGCGCCAGCAGCAAAGAGACAGGGGGTTATGGCTACACCTTC.

A remark on this clonotype: Lacking the conserved final phenylalanine or tryptophan, this CDR3 likely reflects a read error. The chain employs TRBV7-9 and TRBJ2-3; no reliable D call. V lost 7 bases to trimming and J lost 1 base, with 12 bases between them. CDR1 is SEHNR, CDR2 FQNEAQ, per germline (reference sequence). The CDR3 has 14 residues. The CDR3 DNA reads TGTGCCAGCATTCGGCTTGACGGCACAGATACGCAGTATCTT. Residues: CASIRLDGTDTQYL.

The chain uses TRBV25-1 and TRBJ2-3; D may be TRBD2 (6 bases). CDR3 length: 15 residues. V was cut by 1 base and J by 2 bases, with 10 bases left in between. Germline CDR1 is MGHDK and CDR2 is SYGVNS. CDR3 protein: CASSEFSGATDTQYF. CDR3 DNA: TGTGCCAGCAGTGAATTTAGCGGTGCCACAGATACGCAGTATTTT.

The chain employs TRBV25-1 and TRBJ2-1; the D is unclear. The CDR3 contains 14 residues. Trimming cost V 2 bases and J 4 bases, with 9 bases left between them. Germline values: CDR1 MGHDK, CDR2 SYGVNS. The CDR3: CASSEVGKYNEQFF. CDR3 DNA: TGTGCCAGCAGTGAAGTTGGGAAGTACAATGAGCAGTTCTTC.

The chain is built from TRBV5-1 and TRBJ2-1; D unclear. V lost 0 bases and J lost 1, with 11 bases in between. CDR3 length: 16 amino acids. Per the germline V gene, CDR1 is SGHRS and CDR2 is YFSETQ. This chain's CDR3 is CASSLDPDGSYNEQFF. The DNA for the CDR3 is TGCGCCAGCAGCTTGGACCCAGATGGGTCCTACAATGAGCAGTTCTTC.

This clonotype showed up just a few times. The chain couples TRBV11-2 to TRBJ2-3, with D possibly matching TRBD1 (6 bases). V lost 5 bases and J lost 8, with 17 bases in between. This CDR3 spans 14 amino acids. CDR1 SGHAT and CDR2 FQNNGV come from the germline V gene. The CDR3 DNA reads TGTGCCAGCAGCGCGCAACAGGGAACCGGTACGCAGTATTTT. Protein product: CASSAQQGTGTQYF. Supplemented by reference TRBV11-2 and TRBJ2-3, the full variable domain reads EAGVAQSPRYKIIEKRQSVAFWCNPISGHATLYWYQQILGQGPKLLIQFQNNGVVDDSQLPKDRFSAERLKGVDSTLKIQPAKLEDSAVYLCASSAQQGTGTQYFGPGTRLTVL.

This chain links TRBV7-2 with TRBJ2-1; 9 bases agree with TRBD2. Germline V lookup: CDR1 SGHTA, CDR2 FQGNSA. The CDR3 contains 15 residues. Germline trimming cut 5 bases from V and 3 bases from J; bases unmatched to any gene: 5. The DNA for the CDR3 is TGTGCCAGCAGCAAAAGTAGCGGGGGCTACAATGAGCAGTTCTTC. Its translation: CASSKSSGGYNEQFF.

This clonotype has a count of ten or more. At one end the junction does not follow the germline gene, possibly because of a read error. V and J are TRBV12-3 or TRBV12-4 and TRBJ2-7; D is ambiguous. This CDR3 contains 11 residues. CDR3 protein: CASSLGYEQYF. CDR3 bases: TGTGCCAGCAGCTTAGGCTACGAGCAGTACTTC.

V and J are TRBV18 and TRBJ2-3; TRBD1 matches 7 bases. The CDR3 extends over 16 amino acids. Germline CDR1 KGHSH, CDR2 LQKENI. V trimming: 0 bases; J trimming: 1 base; junction bases outside the gene matches: 4. The CDR3 bases are TGTGCCAGCTCACCACCCGACAGGGATCGCACAGATACGCAGTATTTT. The encoded protein is CASSPPDRDRTDTQYF.

V usage is TRBV9 and J usage is TRBJ2-3; possibly TRBD1 for D (6 bases). Germline V gene lookup returns CDR1 SGDLS and CDR2 YYNGEE. Trimming stripped 3 bases from V and 4 bases from J, with 15 bases between. The length of the CDR3 is 15 residues. The CDR3 is CASSEGGRVADTQYF. CDR3 coding DNA: TGTGCCAGCAGCGAAGGGGGTAGGGTGGCAGATACGCAGTATTTT.

The V and J genes are TRBV12-3 or TRBV12-4 and TRBJ2-7; 11 positions agree with TRBD2. The length of the CDR3 is 15 residues. V lost 7 bases to trimming and J lost 3 bases; unmatched junction nucleotides: 8. CDR3 residues: CASTILAGEFYEQYF. CDR3 nucleotide sequence: TGTGCCAGCACCATACTAGCGGGGGAGTTCTACGAGCAGTACTTC.

V and J are TRBV29-1 and TRBJ2-6; unclear D gene. The length of the CDR3 is 13 residues. The germline gives CDR1 SQVTM, CDR2 ANQGSEA. V shed 7 bases and J shed 0 bases, with 7 bases lying between them. Written as DNA, the CDR3 is TGCAGCGCCTTTACCTCTGGGGCCAACGTCCTGACTTTC. This codes for CSAFTSGANVLTF. Based on the CDR3 plus reference TRBV29-1 and TRBJ2-6, the full variable domain is SAVISQKPSRDICQRGTSLTIQCQVDSQVTMMFWYRQQPGQSLTLIATANQGSEATYESGFVIDKFPISRPNLTFSTLTVSNMSPEDSSIYLCSAFTSGANVLTFGAGSRLTVL.

The chain joins TRBV15 to TRBJ2-6; 7 bases fit TRBD1. Germline CDR1 LNHNV, CDR2 YYDKDF (reference sequence). This CDR3 contains 18 residues. Trimming took 1 base from V and 0 from J; bases not matched to a gene: 6. CDR3 DNA: TGTGCCACCAGCAGAGGGGGACAGCTACCCTCTGGGGCCAACGTCCTGACTTTC. Its translation is CATSRGGQLPSGANVLTF.

The V call is TRBV5-6, the J call TRBJ2-3; 10 nucleotides match TRBD2. After removal of 2 bases from V and 1 base from J, the junction contained 4 bases not matched to a gene. The CDR3 consists of 16 residues. Germline V lookup: CDR1 SGHDT, CDR2 YYEEEE. The CDR3 here is CASSFQTSGGTDTQYF. The CDR3 DNA follows: TGTGCCAGCAGCTTCCAAACTAGCGGGGGCACAGATACGCAGTATTTT.

This chain joins TRBV29-1 and TRBJ2-5, with D perhaps TRBD2 (6 bases). The CDR3 runs 14 residues. The V gene lost 4 bases and the J gene lost 7 bases, with 19 bases spanning the gap. The germline V gene encodes CDR1 SQVTM and CDR2 ANQGSEA. DNA of the CDR3: TGCAGCGTTGGGAGGGTCGCAGTGTCGTGGACCCAGTACTTC. Its translation is CSVGRVAVSWTQYF.

The V call is TRBV9, the J call TRBJ1-1; tentative D call: TRBD1 (6 bases). Germline-derived CDR1 and CDR2 are SGDLS and YYNGEE. The CDR3 sequence is 16 residues long. The ends were cut back, 4 bases at V and 3 bases at J, with 19 bases in the middle. This CDR3 reads CASSPWGRGIDTEAFF. Written as DNA, the CDR3 is TGTGCCAGCAGCCCCTGGGGGAGGGGGATTGACACTGAAGCTTTCTTT.

The chain uses TRBV6-2 or TRBV6-3 and TRBJ1-5; TRBD1 aligns across 10 bases. This CDR3 comprises 19 residues. The germline CDR1 and CDR2 sequences are MNHEY and SVGEGT. V lost 5 bases, J lost 2 bases, and 15 bases stayed unmatched. The CDR3 region has the DNA TGTGCCAGCAGTCCCAGGGACAGGGGATACGGTGCGGGCAATCAGCCCCAGCATTTT. Encoded protein: CASSPRDRGYGAGNQPQHF.

This clonotype has a handful of counts. The chain joins TRBV6-2 or TRBV6-3 to TRBJ2-5; D not certain. This CDR3 comprises 14 residues. CDR1 MNHEY and CDR2 SVGEGT come from the germline V gene. Trimming shortened V by 0 bases and J by 2 bases, and 7 bases separated the two germline ends. In nucleotides, the CDR3 is TGTGCCAGCAGTTACTCGGAGATACAAGAGACCCAGTACTTC. Its protein product is CASSYSEIQETQYF.

This CDR3 reads CASSPREPRGTDTQYF. The CDR3 DNA reads as TGTGCCAGCAGCCCCAGAGAGCCCCGAGGCACAGATACGCAGTATTTT. The gene calls are TRBV5-5 and TRBJ2-3; D gene unclear. There are 16 residues in the CDR3. In germline, CDR1 is SGHKS, CDR2 YYEKEE (reference sequence). V shed 4 bases and J shed 1 base, with 16 bases lying between them.

The chain links TRBV28 to TRBJ2-7; 9 bases are shared with TRBD1. Germline CDR1 reads MDHEN; CDR2 reads SYDVKM. Germline trimming cut 6 bases from V and 3 bases from J; bases unmatched to any gene: 3. The CDR3 has 13 amino acids. CDR3 in amino acids: CASSMTGGYEQYF. CDR3 sequence (DNA): TGTGCCAGCAGCATGACAGGGGGCTACGAGCAGTACTTC.

This chain connects TRBV12-3 or TRBV12-4 to TRBJ1-2, with a weak D call TRBD1 (5 bases). CDR3 length: 13 amino acids. The V end was cut by 5 bases, the J end by 4 bases, with 11 bases between. The CDR3 loop is CASSLGTRYGYTF. The CDR3 nucleotides are TGTGCCAGCAGTCTAGGGACCCGCTATGGCTACACCTTC.

This clonotype occurred once. V is TRBV7-6 and J is TRBJ1-3, with 8 bases that match TRBD1. Per germline, CDR1 SGHVS and CDR2 FNYEAQ. The CDR3 length is 13 residues. Unmatched junction bases numbered 3, after V lost 6 bases and J lost 5 bases. CDR3 sequence (DNA): TGTGCCAGCAGTCAGGGGGCAAGAAACACCATATATTTT. It specifies CASSQGARNTIYF. The full variable domain, rest sourced from reference TRBV7-6 and TRBJ1-3, is GAGVSQSPRYKVTKRGQDVALRCDPISGHVSLYWYRQALGQGPEFLTYFNYEAQQDKSGLPNDRFSAERPEGSISTLTIQRTEQRDSAMYRCASSQGARNTIYFGEGSWLTVV.

V usage is TRBV20-1 and J usage is TRBJ2-7; no reliable D call. This CDR3 is 12 amino acids long. Germline V gives CDR1 DFQATT, CDR2 SNEGSKA (reference sequence). Trimming pared 6 bases from V and 0 bases from J, leaving 9 bases between. The CDR3 DNA follows: TGCAGTGCCAAAACCGACTCCTACGAGCAGTACTTC. Translation gives CSAKTDSYEQYF.

This CDR3 is CASHRFGAATEAFF. CDR3 coding DNA: TGTGCCAGTCACCGGTTCGGGGCAGCGACTGAAGCTTTCTTT. The chain is built from TRBV19 and TRBJ1-1; D is perhaps TRBD1 (5 bases). Deletions cut 8 bases from V and 5 bases from J, with 18 bases between. This CDR3 contains 14 residues. Germline values: CDR1 LNHDA, CDR2 SQIVND (reference sequence).

This clonotype was detected only a few times. The chain employs TRBV5-1 and TRBJ2-1, with unresolved D. The CDR3 covers 12 residues. Germline-derived CDR1 and CDR2 are SGHRS and YFSETQ. The ends were cut back, 4 bases at V and 9 bases at J, with 11 bases in the middle. CDR3 in amino acids: CASSPVMGEQFF. CDR3 DNA: TGCGCCAGCAGCCCAGTGATGGGTGAGCAGTTCTTC. Filled out from reference TRBV5-1 and TRBJ2-1, the complete variable domain reads KAGVTQTPRYLIKTRGQQVTLSCSPISGHRSVSWYQQTPGQGLQFLFEYFSETQRNKGNFPGRFSGRQFSNSRSEMNVSTLELGDSALYLCASSPVMGEQFFGPGTRLTVL.